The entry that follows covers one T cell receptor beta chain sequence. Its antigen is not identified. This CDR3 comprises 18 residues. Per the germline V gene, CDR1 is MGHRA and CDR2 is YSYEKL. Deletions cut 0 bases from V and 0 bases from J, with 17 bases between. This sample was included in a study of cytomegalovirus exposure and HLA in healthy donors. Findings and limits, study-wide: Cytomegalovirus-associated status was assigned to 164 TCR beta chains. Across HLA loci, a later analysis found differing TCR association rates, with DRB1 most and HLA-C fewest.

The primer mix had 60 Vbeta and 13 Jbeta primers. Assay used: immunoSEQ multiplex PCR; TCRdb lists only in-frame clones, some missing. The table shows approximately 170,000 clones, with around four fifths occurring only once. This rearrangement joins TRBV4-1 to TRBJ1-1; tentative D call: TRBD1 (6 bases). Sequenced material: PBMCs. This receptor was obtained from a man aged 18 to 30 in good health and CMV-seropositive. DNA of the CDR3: TGCGCCAGCAGCCAAGACGCTGGAGACAGGTATATGAACACTGAAGCTTTCTTT. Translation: CASSQDAGDRYMNTEAFF.